This TCR beta chain stems from a study of T cell repertoires in cytomegalovirus infection. Across the study: The public TCR beta signatures pointed to both CMV infection and matching HLA type.

Note on this clonotype: The antigen is undetermined.

Using its own MiXCR run on the reads, TCRdb lists one record per CDR3 protein. The sample includes about 920,000 distinct CDR3 sequences, approximately 31% seen only once; the top ten take over 10%. Study-wide results and caveats: The ex vivo response was dominated by HLA-C-restricted CMV-specific TCR beta clonotypes.

Germline-derived CDR1 and CDR2 are MNHEY and SVGAGI. The CDR3 is 13 amino acids. The sequence derives from a human donor in good health (CMV status not recorded). Some clones in this sample may be carry-over from other donors' samples. The V gene is TRBV6-5, the J gene TRBJ2-2, with TRBD2 matching over 12 bases. Sequencing was performed on cultured CD8+ T cells from PBMCs, taken from culture after CMV antigen stimulation. CDR3 loop: CAGGLAGTGELFF. The DNA of the CDR3 is TGTGCGGGGGGACTAGCGGGCACCGGGGAGCTGTTTTTT.